These 24 T cell receptor beta chains were sequenced from one sample in a study of blood T cell repertoires in COVID-19. Here immunoSEQ multiplex PCR was the method, and the copy in TCRdb shows in-frame clones only, minus some. Altogether approximately 30,000 clones are present, around 90% being singletons, with the ten largest covering around 5%. Sequencing input: peripheral blood. All receptors come from a human donor in a cohort sampled during active COVID-19.

This clone was observed a few times. The V call is TRBV3-1 (or the pseudogene TRBV3-2), the J call TRBJ1-5; possible D gene TRBD1, 6 bases. The CDR3 is made up of 15 amino acids. Per germline, CDR1 LGHDT and CDR2 YNNKEL (reference sequence). Deletions cut 5 bases from V and 6 bases from J, with 17 bases between. DNA for the CDR3: TGTGCCAGCAGCGCTGCAGGGGTGGGGAGTCAGCCCCAGCATTTT. Its translation: CASSAAGVGSQPQHF.

V is TRBV10-3 and J is TRBJ2-7, with 7 positions matching TRBD2. CDR1 and CDR2 from the germline V gene are ENHRY and SYGVKD. V trimming: 6 bases; J trimming: 2 bases; junction bases outside the gene matches: 4. The CDR3 is 13 amino acids. The CDR3 here is CAISPSGAYEQYV. In DNA form, the CDR3 reads TGTGCCATCAGCCCTAGCGGCGCCTACGAGCAGTACGTC.

The chain employs TRBV4-2 and TRBJ1-4, with 7 nucleotides matching TRBD1. The CDR3 consists of 15 residues. The V and J ends lost 0 bases and 6 bases, in that order; junction bases with no gene match: 4. Germline CDR1 LGHNA, CDR2 YNFKEQ. The CDR3 nucleotides read TGTGCCAGCAGCCAAGATCGGACAGGCCATGAAAAACTGTTTTTT. Translating gives CASSQDRTGHEKLFF.

The chain has TRBV7-2 and TRBJ2-5; TRBD2 aligns across 12 bases. V was clipped by 5 bases and J by 0 bases; unmatched bases: 4. The CDR3 consists of 16 residues. Germline V lookup: CDR1 SGHTA, CDR2 FQGNSA. Here the CDR3 DNA reads TGTGCCAGCAGCCGCGGACTAGCGGGGAACCAAGAGACCCAGTACTTC. Translated: CASSRGLAGNQETQYF. The complete variable domain, with remaining parts taken from reference TRBV7-2 and TRBJ2-5, reads GAGVSQSPSNKVTEKGKDVELRCDPISGHTALYWYRQSLGQGLEFLIYFQGNSAPDKSGLPSDRFSAERTGGSVSTLTIQRTQQEDSAVYLCASSRGLAGNQETQYFGPGTRLLVL.

V is TRBV19 and J is TRBJ1-3; D might be TRBD1 (5 bases). V was cut by 3 bases and J by 9 bases, with 15 bases left in between. CDR3 length: 14 amino acids. Germline CDR1 and CDR2: LNHDA and SQIVND (reference sequence). The CDR3 DNA reads as TGTGCCAGTAGTATCTCACGGGGGAGAAGCACCATATATTTT. As protein: CASSISRGRSTIYF.

This clone has a handful of counts. The chain is built from TRBV9 and TRBJ1-3; TRBD1 might be the D (5 bases). Per the germline V gene, CDR1 is SGDLS and CDR2 is YYNGEE. Trimming stripped 3 bases from V and 2 bases from J, with 9 bases between. The CDR3 totals 14 residues. CDR3 loop: CASSARGTGNTIYF. The CDR3 DNA follows: TGTGCCAGCAGCGCACGGGGGACTGGAAACACCATATATTTT.

The chain carries TRBV5-1 and TRBJ2-3; 8 nucleotides align to TRBD2. Trimming removed 0 bases from V and 3 bases from J; junction bases left unmatched: 6. The germline CDR1 and CDR2 sequences are SGHRS and YFSETQ. The CDR3 runs 16 residues. The CDR3 nucleotides read TGCGCCAGCAGCTTGGGGGCGGGAGGAAGTACAGATACGCAGTATTTT. Encoded protein: CASSLGAGGSTDTQYF.

This sequence joins TRBV3-1 (or the pseudogene TRBV3-2) and TRBJ2-1, with TRBD1 matching 9 bases. The CDR3 loop spans 16 amino acids. Germline loops: CDR1 LGHDT, CDR2 YNNKEL (reference sequence). V lost 1 base and J lost 4; bases outside the gene matches: 5. The CDR3 protein is CASSQGGTGIYNEQFF. DNA for the CDR3: TGTGCCAGCAGCCAAGGGGGGACAGGGATTTACAATGAGCAGTTCTTC.

V gene TRBV5-6 combines with J gene TRBJ2-7; TRBD2 might be the D (6 bases). V was cut by 3 bases and J by 3 bases, with 7 bases left in between. CDR3 length: 12 residues. Germline CDR1 is SGHDT and CDR2 is YYEEEE. CDR3 DNA sequence: TGTGCCAGCAGCTACGGGGGCTACGAGCAGTACGTC. Translated: CASSYGGYEQYV.

The chain couples TRBV7-9 to TRBJ1-2; no definite D call. Germline V gene lookup returns CDR1 SEHNR and CDR2 FQNEAQ (reference sequence). With 3 bases removed from V and 5 bases from J, the gap between germline ends came to 10 bases. This CDR3 is built from 13 residues. This CDR3 reads CASSFRVAYGYTF. DNA for the CDR3: TGTGCCAGCAGCTTTAGAGTTGCTTATGGCTACACCTTC.

The chain is built from TRBV5-1 and TRBJ1-1; D is perhaps TRBD1 (5 bases). Trimming removed 3 bases from V and 2 bases from J, with 8 bases in between. CDR1 and CDR2 (germline): SGHRS, YFSETQ. The CDR3 contains 13 residues. This CDR3 is CASSWQGNTEAFF. The CDR3 DNA sequence: TGCGCCAGCAGCTGGCAGGGCAACACTGAAGCTTTCTTT.

This chain uses TRBV6-5 with TRBJ1-2; D might be TRBD1 (5 bases). Germline V gene sequence: CDR1 MNHEY, CDR2 SVGAGI. There are 14 residues in the CDR3. Between the trimmed V and J ends, which lost 7 bases and 4 bases, there was a span of 16 bases. For the CDR3, the DNA is TGTGCCAGCACCCCCGCGGGGGGGACCTATGGCTACACCTTC. It is translated as CASTPAGGTYGYTF.

The chain carries TRBV27 and TRBJ2-7; possibly TRBD2 for D (5 bases). This CDR3 has 15 residues. Germline values: CDR1 MNHEY, CDR2 SMNVEV (reference sequence). Between the trimmed V and J ends, which lost 5 bases and 0 bases, there was a span of 14 bases. CDR3 in amino acids: CASSPLGGLSYEQYV. CDR3 bases: TGTGCCAGCAGTCCTTTAGGCGGACTCTCCTACGAGCAGTACGTC.

The J gene is TRBJ1-1, the V gene TRBV18; the D gene is possibly TRBD1 (5 bases). Looked up from germline, CDR1 is KGHSH and CDR2 is LQKENI. This CDR3 spans 15 amino acids. V gave up 1 base and J gave up 4 bases, with 13 bases separating them. The CDR3 here is CASSPQWGGGTEAFF. CDR3 nucleotide sequence: TGTGCCAGCTCACCACAGTGGGGCGGGGGCACTGAAGCTTTCTTT.

V usage is TRBV6-5 and J usage is TRBJ1-2; no firm D call. Germline lookup yields CDR1 MNHEY and CDR2 SVGAGI. The CDR3 contains 14 residues. Trimming cost V 7 bases and J 0 bases, with 12 bases left between them. The CDR3 sequence is CASIPRGSNYGYTF. In nucleotides, the CDR3 is TGTGCCAGCATTCCGAGAGGGTCTAACTATGGCTACACCTTC.

The V gene is TRBV7-9, the J gene TRBJ1-5, with TRBD1 as a possible D gene (6 bases). V was pared by 4 bases and J by 1 base, with 14 bases between. The CDR3 contains 16 residues. The germline V gene has CDR1 SEHNR and CDR2 FQNEAQ (reference sequence). The CDR3 DNA reads as TGTGCCAGCAGCTCGACGACAGGAGCAAGCAATCAGCCCCAGCATTTT. Translation: CASSSTTGASNQPQHF.

V usage is TRBV5-5 and J usage is TRBJ1-3; 9 bases match TRBD1. Germline V gene lookup returns CDR1 SGHKS and CDR2 YYEKEE (reference sequence). V lost 5 bases, J lost 0 bases, and 9 bases stayed unmatched. CDR3 length: 17 residues. CDR3 sequence: CASSAGQGILSGNTIYF. The CDR3 DNA reads TGTGCCAGCAGTGCGGGACAGGGCATCCTCTCTGGAAACACCATATATTTT. The entire variable domain, with the rest obtained from reference TRBV5-5 and TRBJ1-3, is as follows: DAGVTQSPTHLIKTRGQQVTLRCSPISGHKSVSWYQQVLGQGPQFIFQYYEKEERGRGNFPDRFSARQFPNYSSELNVNALLLGDSALYLCASSAGQGILSGNTIYFGEGSWLTVV.

The chain has TRBV7-2 and TRBJ1-1; D is unresolved. The CDR3 sequence is 14 residues long. Trimming removed 5 bases from V and 4 bases from J, with 14 bases in between. Germline-derived CDR1 and CDR2 are SGHTA and FQGNSA. CDR3 sequence: CASSPRDLGTEAFF. The CDR3 region has the DNA TGTGCCAGCAGCCCGAGGGATCTGGGCACTGAAGCTTTCTTT.

There are a few counts of this clone. V is TRBV2 and J is TRBJ1-5; D possibly corresponds to TRBD1 (5 bases). Germline CDR1 is SNHLY and CDR2 is FYNNEI. The V end lost 7 bases, the J end lost 7 bases, and 14 bases lay between the germline ends. The CDR3 has 13 amino acids. CDR3 sequence: CASTGRGGQPQHF. As DNA, the CDR3 is TGTGCCAGCACCGGACGGGGGGGACAGCCCCAGCATTTT.

CDR3 region: CASSVQGARYEQYV. DNA for the CDR3: TGTGCCAGCAGCGTACAGGGGGCGCGCTACGAGCAGTACGTC. The V gene is TRBV5-6, the J gene TRBJ2-7, with 9 bases matching TRBD1. The germline CDR1 and CDR2 sequences are SGHDT and YYEEEE. The CDR3 spans 14 residues. Trimming removed 4 bases from V and 3 bases from J; junction bases left unmatched: 5.

The DNA for the CDR3 is TGTGCCAGCATATGGACAGGGGGCCATGAGCAGTTCTTC. Translating it yields CASIWTGGHEQFF. This chain connects TRBV2 to TRBJ2-1; 11 bases match TRBD1. Germline-derived CDR1 and CDR2 are SNHLY and FYNNEI. V dropped 7 bases and J dropped 8; count of bases not matched to a gene: 4. The CDR3 is 13 amino acids.

This chain joins TRBV5-1 and TRBJ2-3, with TRBD2 as a possible D gene (6 bases). Per germline, CDR1 SGHRS and CDR2 YFSETQ. Trimming removed 2 bases from V and 5 bases from J, with 12 bases in between. The CDR3 consists of 14 residues. The CDR3 DNA follows: TGCGCCAGCAGCTTTCTTGGAGGGCTAGATACGCAGTATTTT. Translating gives CASSFLGGLDTQYF.

There are a few counts of this clone. The V gene is TRBV10-3, the J gene TRBJ2-7; TRBD2 matches at 10 bases. J was trimmed by 2 bases and V by 3 bases; bases with no gene match: 4. CDR3 size: 15 residues. Germline V gives CDR1 ENHRY, CDR2 SYGVKD. CDR3 coding DNA: TGTGCCATCAGTGACAGGACTAGCGGTCCCTACGAGCAGTACGTC. Protein: CAISDRTSGPYEQYV.

V usage is TRBV2 and J usage is TRBJ1-6, with unresolved D. Per germline, CDR1 SNHLY and CDR2 FYNNEI. The ends were cut back, 6 bases at V and 10 bases at J, with 19 bases in the middle. This CDR3 is built from 15 residues. DNA of the CDR3: TGTGCCAGCAGCCCCGGGGAACGGTTGTGGTCACCCCTCCACTTT. This encodes CASSPGERLWSPLHF.